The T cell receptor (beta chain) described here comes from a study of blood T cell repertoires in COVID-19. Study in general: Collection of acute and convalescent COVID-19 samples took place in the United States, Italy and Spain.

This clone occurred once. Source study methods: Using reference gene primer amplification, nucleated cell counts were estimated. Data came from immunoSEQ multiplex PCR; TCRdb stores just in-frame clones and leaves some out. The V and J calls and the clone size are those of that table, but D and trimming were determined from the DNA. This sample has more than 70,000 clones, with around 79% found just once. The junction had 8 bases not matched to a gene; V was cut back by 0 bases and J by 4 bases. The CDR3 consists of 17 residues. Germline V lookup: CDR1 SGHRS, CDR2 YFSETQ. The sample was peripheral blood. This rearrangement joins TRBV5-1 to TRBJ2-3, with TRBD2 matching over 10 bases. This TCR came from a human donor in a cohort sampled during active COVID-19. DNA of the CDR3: TGCGCCAGCAGCTTGGGTTCGACTAGCGGGTACCCAGATACGCAGTATTTT. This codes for CASSLGSTSGYPDTQYF.